This T cell receptor (beta chain) was captured in a study of long-term antiretroviral therapy in people with HIV. Whole-study results and caveats: Narrower CDR3 length ranges marked HIV repertoires relative to controls. Clones that had undergone expansion before ART dominated the repertoire at all time points. Participants lacked recorded data on ART adherence, viral resistance or therapy changes.

Version v3.0 of the immunoSEQ assay ran at survey level. Sequenced by immunoSEQ multiplex PCR; TCRdb stores in-frame clones only, minus some. The profile shows fewer than 30,000 clones, just over 85% of them singletons. The CDR3 runs to 15 residues. Germline CDR1 LGHNA, CDR2 YSLEER. Between the trimmed V and J ends, which lost 2 bases and 1 base, there was a span of 11 bases. Comments on this clone: The antigen is unknown.

This sequence was found in a man in his thirties or forties with HIV. Specimen: unsorted PBMCs, collected more than 4.3 years after starting antiretroviral therapy. The chain is built from TRBV4-3 and TRBJ1-1; no definite D call. CDR3 sequence: CASSQLLARNTEAFF. In nucleotides, the CDR3 is TGCGCCAGCAGCCAACTTTTGGCTCGGAACACTGAAGCTTTCTTT.